The T cell receptor (beta chain) under discussion was sequenced for a study of post-analysis software for immune sequencing data. Study-wide results and limits: The normalized Chao1 diversity of multiple sclerosis patients was significantly lower than that of controls.

Unique molecular identifiers featured in each of the TCR beta cDNA libraries. Each CDR3 protein is one row after TCRdb ran MiXCR on the PCR reads. The table shows roughly 170,000 distinct CDR3 sequences, with 30% occurring only once. To note about this clonotype: Its antigen is unknown. A read error may explain this, as a much larger clone is one base away.

This TCR was recovered from a girl aged 10 to 17 with multiple sclerosis. The sequenced sample consisted of blood.

The CDR3 loop reads CAWSSYYGCTF. CDR3 coding DNA: TGTGCCTGGAGTTCTTACTATGGCTGCACCTTC. This chain links TRBV30 with TRBJ1-2, with no clear D. The CDR3 runs to 11 residues. Germline CDR1 is GTSNPN and CDR2 is SVGIG (reference sequence).